This TCR beta chain was observed in a study of cytomegalovirus exposure and HLA in healthy donors (dated by TCRdb to about 2017). In the study overall: According to an earlier analysis of several hundred of the donors, 150 million to 200 million T cells yielded 120 million or so unique TCR beta sequences and 276 Gb of sequence data. Around 330 gigabases of sequencing data and around 85 million unique TCR sequences made up an early release that covered 640 HLA-typed donors. Of the 350 to 400 genotyped donors, around 81% fell in the genetic ancestry cluster associated with self-reported Caucasian donors. The study aimed to test whether cataloging public T cell receptors could reveal signatures of past pathogen exposure. The study used immunosequencing to profile the T cell repertoires of approximately 640 subjects and linked those repertoires to cytomegalovirus serostatus. In addition to the first cohort of around 670 subjects, a separate validation cohort of 120 different subjects was used. The study combined high-throughput TCR immunosequencing, statistical association of individual TCRs with disease status, and machine learning to predict cytomegalovirus infection status. In a later analysis, previously published TCR beta repertoires from some 640 donors were re-analyzed and high-resolution HLA genotyping was added so that TCR occurrence patterns could be studied. In the later analysis, no new phenotypic data were used to find candidate immune exposures; instead, reliance was placed on TCR beta sequences and their occurrence across donors. In an earlier analysis of 587 of the donors, high-throughput TCR beta sequencing was used to judge whether each TCR beta V gene segment behaved as functional or pseudogenic. Donor age, sex, ethnicity and CMV serostatus were compiled alongside the repertoire data. Genome-wide SNP genotypes for about 60% of the roughly 700 donors were used in a later genetic analysis, which treated that subset as a discovery cohort. Every discovery cohort repertoire had been produced on one sequencing platform. HLA typing included class I and class II loci at four-digit resolution. The number of typed donors differed by locus: about 620-630 for A, B, C, DRB1 and DQB1; 500 to 550 for DQA1; 606 for DPA1; and about 470 for DPB1. Roughly five DR-DQ haplotypes were treated as single units for association and clustering because of strong linkage in the cohort. Among about 400 genotyped donors of the cohort, an average of around 240,000 unique TCR beta nucleotide sequences was sequenced per donor, of which 15% to 20% were non-productive.

The receptor library was made with the immunoSEQ multiplex PCR assay. For the multiplex PCR, a mixture combining 60 forward primers for TCR Vbeta segments and 13 reverse primers for TCR Jbeta segments was used. The CDR3 region of rearranged TCR beta genes was amplified from genomic DNA with a multiplex PCR assay. On the Illumina HiSeq System, the amplified TCR beta libraries were sequenced as 87-base-pair reads. Per the authors' processing: A later analysis tallied around 80 million unique TCR beta chains across the 700 or so repertoires, and around 9.9 million of those chains were shared by two or more donors. Raw reads were error-corrected and collapsed into unique sequences with a nearest-neighbor algorithm that merged closely related sequences to remove PCR and sequencing errors. CDR3 sequences were aligned to IMGT reference sequences to assign V, D and J gene segments. For a sequence to be retained, a match of at least six nucleotides to both a V gene segment and a J gene segment was required. A rearrangement counted as productive if the CDR3 had no stop codons and remained in frame with V and J, and every other rearrangement counted as non-productive. CDR3 was defined according to IMGT convention as the region running from the second conserved V-encoded cysteine to the conserved J-encoded phenylalanine. The earlier analysis of roughly 590 of the donors excluded sequences that lacked an unambiguous match to a single V gene segment. In an earlier analysis of roughly 600 of the donors, a V segment was called functional when productive rearrangements were above 56.7%, and segregating when the standard deviation between donors exceeded 5%. A statistical classification framework was developed to diagnose cytomegalovirus status using the catalog of TCR beta chain sequences. In a later analysis, TCR nucleotide sequences were compared against IMGT/GENE-DB human TR gene sequences so that V and J genes could be assigned. Using the TCRdist pipeline, a later analysis assigned CDR3 sequences along with most-parsimonious VDJ recombination scenarios. In a later analysis, each TCR beta chain was defined by its CDR3 amino acid sequence together with its V-gene family, and reads without a unique V-gene family were excluded. A later analysis removed 500 to 650 highly shared, low-generation-probability nucleotide sequences to deal with suspected cross-contamination and a sequencing artifact. For each public chain, a later analysis derived a clonal expansion index from normalized ranks of inferred template counts within each repertoire. In a later analysis, generation probabilities were computed with a VDJ recombination model fitted to out-of-frame rearrangements, and the resulting probabilities were checked against IGoR. In a later analysis, TCR-TCR, TCR-HLA and TCR-CMV co-occurrence was scored with hypergeometric tests, and a repertoire-size bias correction was applied to TCR pairs. To estimate false discovery rates, a later analysis permuted the HLA or CMV assignments 20 times. In a later analysis, co-occurring TCRs were grouped using DBSCAN, and TCRdist sequence similarity was added for clustering within HLA-allele-positive subsets. For co-occurrence clustering, repertoires with fewer than 30,000 or more than 120,000 public chains were excluded, along with roughly five repertoires with anomalous nucleotide sharing. The immuneACCESS repertoire file appears here via TCRdb, limited to in-frame rearrangements. These files lack a portion of the clones; in checked studies, under half of the deficit traces to unresolved V genes, and the cause of the others is not known. V and J calls and clone size follow that table, whereas D and trimming were derived from the DNA. The sample includes 50,000 or so clones, with approximately 71% observed a single time. The leading ten clones occupy less than 45% of the sample.

According to the germline V gene, CDR1 reads SGHRS and CDR2 reads YFSETQ. Measured from the cysteine to the phenylalanine, the CDR3 is 14 residues long. The entry retains the CDR3 DNA only, 42 bases that are in frame from base 1. The junction shows trimming of 4 bases on V and 1 base on J, plus 11 bases between the germline ends. Broad study findings and their caveats: According to a later analysis, TCR association rates differed among HLA loci, with DRB1 alleles showing the most associated TCRs and HLA-C alleles showing the fewest. Most TCR sequences were seen in very few donors, while some public TCRs were found in many individuals. A few of the identified cytomegalovirus-associated TCR beta chains were confirmed in vitro to be specific for cytomegalovirus antigens. V-gene and J-gene trimming of TCR beta chains was associated with a missense DCLRE1C variant in a later genetic analysis, and the association was replicated in an independent cohort. The study listed 150 to 200 TCR beta chains as associated with cytomegalovirus. Compared with the approximately 600-donor mean, donors in an Asian-associated ancestry cluster had fewer N-insertions in productive TCRs, according to a later genetic analysis. Several of the top co-occurrence clusters appeared to be linked to parvovirus B19, influenza, CMV and Epstein-Barr virus, according to a later analysis. In a later analysis, HLA-associated TCR beta chains showed more clonal expansion and lower generation probabilities than non-associated chains that were equally common. Most CMV-associated TCR beta chains appeared to be HLA-restricted in a later analysis, and the HLA associations seemed to be driven largely by CMV exposure. The authors suggested that the approach could potentially be extended to other disease states and immunological phenotypes. CMV serostatus was the only immune exposure information available for the cohort. Linkage disequilibrium might explain the correlated functional status among segregating V segments, but an unknown experimental factor could not be excluded. In both the original and validation cohorts, the classifier was reported to diagnose cytomegalovirus status with high specificity and sensitivity. Because some donors lacked HLA typing at each locus, the association tests relied only on the typed subset. Fewer than 20 rarely observed V segments, including chromosome 9 orphons, were excluded from the earlier analysis of some 590 of the donors because counts were too low. This cohort had only TCR beta chains sequenced, and the lack of alpha or paired-chain data limited which features could be detected. An earlier analysis of 587 of the donors showed that most TCR beta V segments appeared in productive rearrangements either about 87% or about 30% of the time, which broadly matched IMGT annotations. A group of highly shared sequence variants was considered likely to be a technical artifact of the sequencing pipeline. Roughly uniform sequencing depth across donors was assumed in presence/absence analyses, although this assumption may not hold. The 87-base-pair reads could not distinguish some IMGT-functional V segments, including TRBV6-2 and TRBV6-3, so those segments were excluded. A further reported finding was that TCR beta sequences accurately predicted the HLA-A and HLA-B alleles for most subjects in the first cohort. Strong co-occurrence of HLA alleles, especially DR and DQ, made assigning TCR associations to individual alleles difficult. At a false discovery rate of 0.05, a later analysis linked around 17,000 TCR beta sequences to specific HLA alleles.

The cohort consisted of more than 650 healthy bone marrow donors. At the time of sampling, every cohort member was nominally healthy, though immune exposures that went unrecorded were likely present. The donor was CMV seropositive and was included in the group of 250 to 350 seropositive cohort members. A peripheral blood sample was provided by each donor, and peripheral blood mononuclear cells were used for TCR beta sequencing. Genomic DNA extraction from the blood cell samples was performed with the Qiagen DNeasy Blood Extraction Kit. This clone was detected once. Its antigen is unknown. There are no base qualities to consult, and no much larger clone falls within one base.

The sequence was collected from a man in his forties or fifties in good health and CMV-seropositive. The sequence is built from TRBV5-1 and TRBJ1-1; the D gene is perhaps TRBD1, on 5 matching bases. The specimen was PBMCs. The CDR3 amino acid sequence is: CASSIRRENTEAFF. The sequenced DNA: TGCGCCAGCAGCATACGCAGGGAGAACACTGAAGCTTTCTTT.